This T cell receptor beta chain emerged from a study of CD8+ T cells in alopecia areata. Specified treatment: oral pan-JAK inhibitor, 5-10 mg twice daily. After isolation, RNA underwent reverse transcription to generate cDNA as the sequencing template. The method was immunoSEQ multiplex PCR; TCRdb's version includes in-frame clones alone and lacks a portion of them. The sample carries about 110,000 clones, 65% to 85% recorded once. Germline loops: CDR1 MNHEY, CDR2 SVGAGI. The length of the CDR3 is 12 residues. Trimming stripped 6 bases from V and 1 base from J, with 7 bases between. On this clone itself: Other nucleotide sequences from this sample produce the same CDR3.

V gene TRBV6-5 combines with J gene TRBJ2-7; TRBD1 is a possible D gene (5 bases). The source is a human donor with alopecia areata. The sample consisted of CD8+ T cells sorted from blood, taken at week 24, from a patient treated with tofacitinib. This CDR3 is CASSSGSYEQYF. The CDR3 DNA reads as TGTGCCAGCAGCTCAGGGTCCTACGAGCAGTACTTC.